The T cell receptor (beta chain) described here comes from a study of blood T cell repertoires in COVID-19. Produced via immunoSEQ multiplex PCR; TCRdb's table is partial and in-frame only. The data contain roughly 350,000 clones, 87% of them seen just once; the ten biggest clones take up roughly 10%. The CDR3 consists of 11 residues. The V gene's germline CDR1 is DFQATT and CDR2 SNEGSKA (reference sequence). V lost 6 bases and J 4 bases, leaving 10 bases between the germline ends. The V call is TRBV20-1, the J call TRBJ2-7, with TRBD1 as a possible D gene (6 bases). Sequencing was performed on peripheral blood. The sequence derives from a woman aged 30 to 39 with COVID-19, enrolled during active disease. CDR3 amino acids: CSAKDRYEQYF. In DNA, the CDR3 is TGCAGTGCCAAGGACAGATACGAGCAGTACTTC.